Listed below are T cell receptor beta chains from one sample, sequenced in a study of T cell changes during pregnancy in multiple sclerosis. Clones were read by immunoSEQ multiplex PCR, and TCRdb kept only the in-frame ones, dropping some. The sample includes about 59,000 clones, around 94% seen only once; the top ten take about 2.6%. Here the sequenced sample was CD8+ T cells from peripheral blood mononuclear cells, taken after pregnancy. The receptor source for this set is a female donor with multiple sclerosis, enrolled in a pregnancy study. Both conserved end residues are part of each CDR3. Fields, in order: V gene, D gene, J gene, CDR3 protein, CDR3 DNA. D genes are given only for firm matches.

V: TRBV28; D: .; J: TRBJ2-2; CDR3: CASSYSGVAGELFF; DNA: TGTGCCAGCAGCTACTCGGGAGTAGCCGGGGAGCTGTTTTTT
V: TRBV5-1; D: TRBD1; J: TRBJ1-2; CDR3: CASSPGQGYGYTF; DNA: TGCGCCAGCAGCCCGGGACAGGGTTATGGCTACACCTTC
V: TRBV6-1; D: .; J: TRBJ1-3; CDR3: CASSWDTDSGNTIYF; DNA: TGTGCCAGCAGTTGGGACACGGATTCTGGAAACACCATATATTTT
V: TRBV19; D: TRBD2; J: TRBJ2-7; CDR3: CASSFSISGSGYEQYF; DNA: TGTGCCAGTAGTTTCTCCATTAGCGGGAGTGGGTACGAGCAGTACTTC
V: TRBV4-1; D: .; J: TRBJ2-2; CDR3: CASSQQGTGELFF; DNA: TGCGCCAGCAGCCAACAGGGAACCGGGGAGCTGTTTTTT
V: TRBV5-1; D: .; J: TRBJ2-7; CDR3: CASYFTGSYEQYF; DNA: TGCGCCAGCTACTTTACAGGAAGCTACGAGCAGTACTTC
V: TRBV19; D: .; J: TRBJ1-2; CDR3: CASSHSYGYTF; DNA: TGTGCCAGTAGCCATTCCTATGGCTACACCTTC
V: TRBV9; D: TRBD1; J: TRBJ1-1; CDR3: CASSVRQGGGEAFF; DNA: TGTGCCAGCAGCGTCAGACAGGGTGGTGGTGAAGCTTTCTTT
V: TRBV5-1; D: .; J: TRBJ2-7; CDR3: CASSSTREQYF; DNA: TGCGCCAGCAGCTCCACTAGGGAGCAGTACTTC
V: TRBV2; D: .; J: TRBJ1-1; CDR3: CASTWSAATEAFF; DNA: TGTGCCAGCACTTGGTCAGCGGCCACTGAAGCTTTCTTT
V: TRBV7-4; D: .; J: TRBJ1-3; CDR3: CASSLENRVHAGNTIYF; DNA: TGTGCCAGCAGCTTAGAGAACAGGGTGCACGCTGGAAACACCATATATTTT
V: TRBV4-2; D: TRBD2; J: TRBJ2-1; CDR3: CASSQDLGTRFGHEQFF; DNA: TGTGCCAGCAGCCAAGATCTAGGGACTAGGTTCGGGCATGAGCAGTTCTTC
V: TRBV28; D: .; J: TRBJ1-1; CDR3: CASSSPFPNQADTEAFF; DNA: TGTGCCAGCAGTTCTCCTTTTCCTAACCAGGCAGACACTGAAGCTTTCTTT
V: TRBV7-9; D: TRBD1; J: TRBJ1-2; CDR3: CASSTNRGADYGYTF; DNA: TGTGCCAGCAGCACGAACAGGGGCGCTGACTATGGCTACACCTTC
V: TRBV15; D: .; J: TRBJ2-2; CDR3: CATRFSSGTGELFF; DNA: TGTGCCACCAGATTTAGTAGTGGCACCGGGGAGCTGTTTTTT
V: TRBV7-2; D: TRBD1; J: TRBJ1-2; CDR3: CASSPVDRAYGYTF; DNA: TGTGCCAGCAGCCCCGTGGACAGGGCCTATGGCTACACCTTC
V: TRBV7-6; D: .; J: TRBJ1-1; CDR3: CASRQSSGTEAFF; DNA: TGTGCCAGCAGGCAAAGCTCGGGCACTGAAGCTTTCTTT